The 11 T cell receptor beta chains below were found in one sample sequenced in a study of cytomegalovirus exposure and HLA in healthy donors. 13 Jbeta primers and 60 Vbeta primers were used for the PCR. Method: immunoSEQ multiplex PCR; TCRdb's copy keeps in-frame clones and lacks some. The specimen's table records some 200,000 clones. The sample was PBMCs. The receptors here all came from a girl aged 2-10 years in good health and CMV-seropositive.

The V and J genes are TRBV19 and TRBJ2-3, with D possibly being TRBD2 (5 bases). The V gene's germline CDR1 is LNHDA and CDR2 SQIVND (reference sequence). CDR3 length: 14 amino acids. V was shortened by 1 base and J by 0 bases, with 5 bases between the two germline ends. The CDR3 DNA reads TGTGCCAGTAGTATAGGGACTAGCACAGATACGCAGTATTTT. Translating gives CASSIGTSTDTQYF.

This chain links TRBV19 with TRBJ2-1, with TRBD2 as a possible D gene (6 bases). The V end lost 4 bases, the J end lost 0 bases, and 19 bases lay between the germline ends. CDR1 and CDR2 (germline): LNHDA, SQIVND (reference sequence). This CDR3 has 18 amino acids. CDR3 loop: CASSTESGTFYSYNEQFF. CDR3 coding DNA: TGTGCCAGTAGTACAGAGTCCGGGACTTTTTACTCCTACAATGAGCAGTTCTTC.

Worth noting for this clone: Other DNA sequences in this specimen translate into the identical CDR3. This chain connects TRBV7-9 to TRBJ1-4; maybe TRBD1 (6 bases). The germline CDR1 and CDR2 sequences are SEHNR and FQNEAQ (reference sequence). The CDR3 sequence is 13 residues long. Between the trimmed V and J ends, which lost 0 bases and 8 bases, there was a span of 7 bases. The CDR3, as DNA: TGTGCCAGCAGCTTAGCAGGGGGAGAAAAACTGTTTTTT. Protein product: CASSLAGGEKLFF.

The chain combines TRBV7-9 with TRBJ2-5; D is unresolved. This CDR3 comprises 14 residues. The germline V gene has CDR1 SEHNR and CDR2 FQNEAQ (reference sequence). V was shortened by 0 bases and J by 2 bases, with 7 bases between the two germline ends. In nucleotides, the CDR3 is TGTGCCAGCAGCTTAGCGCAGTCTCAAGAGACCCAGTACTTC. Encoded protein: CASSLAQSQETQYF. Supplemented by reference TRBV7-9 and TRBJ2-5, the full variable domain reads DTGVSQNPRHKITKRGQNVTFRCDPISEHNRLYWYRQTLGQGPEFLTYFQNEAQLEKSRLLSDRFSAERPKGSFSTLEIQRTEQGDSAMYLCASSLAQSQETQYFGPGTRLLVL.

The chain is built from TRBV4-1 and TRBJ2-1; D not resolved. The CDR3 covers 15 residues. The germline V and J ends were trimmed by 3 bases and 2 bases, with 11 bases remaining between them. CDR1 and CDR2 (germline): MGHRA, YSYEKL. The CDR3 coding sequence is TGCGCCAGCAGCCATCCAGGTCCAACCTACAATGAGCAGTTCTTC. Residues: CASSHPGPTYNEQFF.

V and J are TRBV6-1 and TRBJ1-5, with no clear D. The V and J ends lost 4 bases and 2 bases respectively, with 12 bases between them. This CDR3 contains 15 residues. CDR1 and CDR2 from the germline V gene are MNHNS and SASEGT. In DNA form, the CDR3 reads TGTGCCAGCAGTGTTATGGGAGTGGGCAATCAGCCCCAGCATTTT. Its protein is CASSVMGVGNQPQHF.

The genes are TRBV29-1 and TRBJ1-2; a possible D gene is TRBD1 (5 bases). This CDR3 is 14 amino acids long. The V end lost 3 bases, the J end lost 4 bases, and 15 bases lay between the germline ends. The germline CDR1 and CDR2 sequences are SQVTM and ANQGSEA. This CDR3 is CSVEGQAFSYGYTF. CDR3 sequence (DNA): TGCAGCGTTGAGGGGCAGGCCTTTTCCTATGGCTACACCTTC. The whole variable domain, remainder taken from reference TRBV29-1 and TRBJ1-2, is SAVISQKPSRDICQRGTSLTIQCQVDSQVTMMFWYRQQPGQSLTLIATANQGSEATYESGFVIDKFPISRPNLTFSTLTVSNMSPEDSSIYLCSVEGQAFSYGYTFGSGTRLTVV.

The chain carries TRBV28 and TRBJ2-1, with D perhaps matching TRBD1 (5 bases). CDR3 length: 16 residues. CDR1 and CDR2 from the germline V gene are MDHEN and SYDVKM. Trimming left V 0 bases short and J 7 bases short, with 16 bases between. This CDR3 reads CASSLWGQGKWNEQFF. CDR3 coding DNA: TGTGCCAGCAGTTTATGGGGTCAGGGTAAATGGAATGAGCAGTTCTTC.

The V and J genes are TRBV11-1 and TRBJ2-1; no firm D call. Per the germline V gene, CDR1 is SGHAT and CDR2 is FQDESV (reference sequence). V was pared by 5 bases and J by 4 bases, with 15 bases between. The length of the CDR3 is 15 residues. The DNA of the CDR3 is TGTGCCAGCAGCAATTCCCTAAATGAGTACAATGAGCAGTTCTTC. Protein sequence: CASSNSLNEYNEQFF.

The chain combines TRBV6-1 with TRBJ1-6; possible D gene TRBD1, 5 bases. CDR3 size: 15 residues. The V end was cut by 1 base, the J end by 5 bases, with 9 bases between. From germline, CDR1 is MNHNS and CDR2 SASEGT. The CDR3 protein is CASSEGGRDNSPLHF. The CDR3 region has the DNA TGTGCCAGCAGTGAAGGGGGCAGGGATAATTCACCCCTCCACTTT.

The chain uses TRBV11-3 and TRBJ2-2; 7 nucleotides align to TRBD2. After removal of 5 bases from V and 3 bases from J, the junction contained 0 bases not matched to a gene. Per germline, CDR1 SGHNT and CDR2 YENEEA. This CDR3 is built from 13 residues. This CDR3 is CASSGRDTGELFF. The CDR3 bases are TGTGCCAGCAGCGGGAGGGACACCGGGGAGCTGTTTTTT.